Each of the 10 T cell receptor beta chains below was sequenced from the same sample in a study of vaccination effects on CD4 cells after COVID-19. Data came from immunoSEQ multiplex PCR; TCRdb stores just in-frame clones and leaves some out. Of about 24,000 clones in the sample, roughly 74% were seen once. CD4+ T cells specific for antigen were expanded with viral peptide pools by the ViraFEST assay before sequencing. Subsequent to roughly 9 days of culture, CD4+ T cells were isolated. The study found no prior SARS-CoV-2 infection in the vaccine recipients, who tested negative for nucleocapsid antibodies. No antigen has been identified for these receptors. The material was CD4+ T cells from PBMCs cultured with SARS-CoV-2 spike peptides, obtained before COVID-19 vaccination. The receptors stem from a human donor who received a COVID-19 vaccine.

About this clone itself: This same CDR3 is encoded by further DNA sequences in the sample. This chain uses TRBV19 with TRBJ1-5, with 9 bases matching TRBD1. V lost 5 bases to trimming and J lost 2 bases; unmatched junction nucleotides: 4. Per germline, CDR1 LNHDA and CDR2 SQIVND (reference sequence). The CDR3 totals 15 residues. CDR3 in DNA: TGTGCCAGTAGTGACAGGGGGTCCGGCAATCAGCCCCAGCATTTT. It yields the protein CASSDRGSGNQPQHF.

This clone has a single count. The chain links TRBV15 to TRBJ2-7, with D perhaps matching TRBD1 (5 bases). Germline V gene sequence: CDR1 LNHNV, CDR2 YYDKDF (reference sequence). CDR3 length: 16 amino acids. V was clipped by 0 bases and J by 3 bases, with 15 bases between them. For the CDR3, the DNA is TGTGCCACCAGCAGAGATCCCGGACAAGGGGTCTACGAGCAGTACTTC. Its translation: CATSRDPGQGVYEQYF.

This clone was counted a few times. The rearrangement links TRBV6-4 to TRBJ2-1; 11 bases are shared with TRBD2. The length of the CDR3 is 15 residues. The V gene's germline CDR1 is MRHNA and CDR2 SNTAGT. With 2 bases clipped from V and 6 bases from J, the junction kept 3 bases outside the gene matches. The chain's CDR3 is CASSDGLAGGNEQFF. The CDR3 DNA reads TGTGCCAGCAGTGACGGACTAGCGGGCGGCAATGAGCAGTTCTTC.

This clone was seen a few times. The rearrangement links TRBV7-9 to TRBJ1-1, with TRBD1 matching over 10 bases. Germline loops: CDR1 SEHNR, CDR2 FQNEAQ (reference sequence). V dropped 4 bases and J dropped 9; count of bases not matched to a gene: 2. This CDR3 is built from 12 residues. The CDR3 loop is CASSWGQGKAFF. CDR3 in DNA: TGTGCCAGCAGCTGGGGACAGGGGAAAGCTTTCTTT. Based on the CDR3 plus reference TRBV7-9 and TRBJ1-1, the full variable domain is DTGVSQNPRHKITKRGQNVTFRCDPISEHNRLYWYRQTLGQGPEFLTYFQNEAQLEKSRLLSDRFSAERPKGSFSTLEIQRTEQGDSAMYLCASSWGQGKAFFGQGTRLTVV.

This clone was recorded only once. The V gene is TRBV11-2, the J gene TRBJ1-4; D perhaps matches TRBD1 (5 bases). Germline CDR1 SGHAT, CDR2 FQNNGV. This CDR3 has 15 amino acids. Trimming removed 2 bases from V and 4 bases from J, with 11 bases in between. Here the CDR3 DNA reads TGTGCCAGCAGCTTAAATCAGGGCCTTAATGAAAAACTGTTTTTT. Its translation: CASSLNQGLNEKLFF.

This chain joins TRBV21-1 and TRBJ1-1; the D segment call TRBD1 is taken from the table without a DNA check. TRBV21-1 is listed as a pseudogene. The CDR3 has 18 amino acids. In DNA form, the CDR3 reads TGTGCCAGCGCGAAGATATGGACAGGTCCCGATCCGAAGGCTGAAGCTTTCTTT. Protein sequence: CASAKIWTGPDPKAEAFF.

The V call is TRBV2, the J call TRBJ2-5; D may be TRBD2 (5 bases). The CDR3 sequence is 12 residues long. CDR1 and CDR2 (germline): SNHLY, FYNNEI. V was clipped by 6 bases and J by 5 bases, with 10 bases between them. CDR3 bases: TGTGCCAGCAGGTGGGAGATTGAGACCCAGTACTTC. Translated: CASRWEIETQYF.

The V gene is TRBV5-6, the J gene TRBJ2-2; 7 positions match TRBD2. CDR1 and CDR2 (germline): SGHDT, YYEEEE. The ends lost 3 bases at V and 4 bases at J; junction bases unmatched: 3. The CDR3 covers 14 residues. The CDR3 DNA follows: TGTGCCAGCAGCTGGGGGGGGTTCACCGGGGAGCTGTTTTTT. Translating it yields CASSWGGFTGELFF.

The CDR3 sequence: CASSPPGDKLFF. The CDR3 DNA sequence: TGTGCCAGCTCACCACCGGGGGACAAACTGTTTTTT. The J gene is TRBJ1-4, the V gene TRBV18; possibly TRBD1 for D (5 bases). Trimming took 0 bases from V and 11 from J, leaving 7 bases between them. Germline CDR1 KGHSH, CDR2 LQKENI. The CDR3 spans 12 residues.

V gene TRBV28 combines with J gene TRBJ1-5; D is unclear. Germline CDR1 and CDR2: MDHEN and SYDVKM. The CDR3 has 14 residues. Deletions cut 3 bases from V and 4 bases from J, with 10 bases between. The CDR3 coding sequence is TGTGCCAGCAGTTTGGGAGAATCTAATCAGCCCCAGCATTTT. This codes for CASSLGESNQPQHF.